The rows below give T cell receptor beta chains drawn from one sample of a study of PD-1 blockade in classical Hodgkin lymphoma. The protocol was immunoSEQ multiplex PCR, while the TCRdb copy is restricted to in-frame clones and leaves out a portion. The data show about 50,000 clones, with about three quarters seen just once and approximately 12% held by the top ten. Sequenced here: peripheral blood mononuclear cells (PBMCs), sampled before the fourth cycle of nivolumab. These receptors were obtained from a human donor with classical Hodgkin lymphoma. Both conserved end residues are part of each CDR3. Each record gives: V gene, D gene, clone size, J gene, CDR3 protein, CDR3 DNA. D genes are given only for firm matches. Expanded clones get a size class; other rows say once, few or many, or leave the size out.

TRBV28	.	few	TRBJ1-2	CASTRRHLYGYTF	TGTGCCAGCACCCGTCGGCACCTCTATGGCTACACCTTC
TRBV6-4	TRBD1	.	TRBJ2-7	CASSARDRDEQYF	TGTGCCAGCAGTGCCCGGGACAGGGACGAGCAGTACTTC
TRBV4-3	TRBD1	.	TRBJ1-1	CASSQGGGLNTEAFF	TGCGCCAGCAGCCAAGGAGGGGGCCTGAACACTGAAGCTTTCTTT
TRBV28	TRBD1	.	TRBJ2-7	CASSGDRGSYEQYF	TGTGCCAGCAGCGGTGACAGGGGATCCTACGAGCAGTACTTC
TRBV5-1	TRBD2	.	TRBJ2-5	CASRSWGGPQETQYF	TGCGCCAGCAGATCTTGGGGGGGACCCCAAGAGACCCAGTACTTC
TRBV6-6	.	.	TRBJ2-2	CASSYTGTGELFF	TGTGCCAGCAGTTATACAGGCACCGGGGAGCTGTTTTTT
TRBV23-1	.	.	TRBJ2-7	CARGLVDEQYF	TGCGCTAGGGGGTTAGTGGACGAGCAGTACTTC
TRBV19	.	.	TRBJ1-4	CASSIRGGFTTTNEKLFF	TGTGCCAGTAGTATTAGGGGCGGTTTCACAACTACTAATGAAAAACTGTTTTTT
TRBV10-3	TRBD2	.	TRBJ2-1	CAISVPSGRAREQFF	TGTGCCATCAGTGTTCCTAGCGGGAGGGCCCGCGAGCAGTTCTTC
TRBV5-6	TRBD1	.	TRBJ1-2	CASSPEGTGGGYTF	TGTGCCAGCAGCCCGGAAGGGACAGGGGGAGGCTACACCTTC
TRBV28	.	.	TRBJ2-1	CASRSLGEVGNEQFF	TGTGCCAGCAGATCGCTGGGGGAGGTTGGGAATGAGCAGTTCTTC
TRBV11-2	TRBD1	.	TRBJ2-7	CASSSSGTVFNEQYF	TGTGCCAGCAGCTCCTCAGGGACAGTCTTCAACGAGCAGTACTTC
TRBV5-4	.	.	TRBJ2-7	CASSLGAGSSYEQYF	TGTGCCAGCAGCTTGGGGGCCGGAAGCTCCTACGAGCAGTACTTC
TRBV5-5	TRBD2	.	TRBJ2-7	CASSGVAGGPPEQYF	TGTGCCAGCAGCGGAGTAGCGGGAGGGCCTCCCGAGCAGTACTTC
TRBV30	TRBD1	.	TRBJ1-1	CAWGQGAYTEAFF	TGTGCCTGGGGACAGGGGGCGTATACTGAAGCTTTCTTT
TRBV7-6	.	.	TRBJ1-4	CASSLVHSNEKLFF	TGTGCCAGCAGCTTAGTTCACTCTAATGAAAAACTGTTTTTT
TRBV5-6	.	.	TRBJ2-2	CASSPWNTGELFF	TGTGCCAGCAGTCCGTGGAACACCGGGGAGCTGTTTTTT
TRBV20-1	.	.	TRBJ2-1	CGGLGYNEQFF	TGCGGCGGACTCGGCTACAATGAGCAGTTCTTC
TRBV28	TRBD1	many	TRBJ1-5	CASSLTPPLGQGYNQPQHF	TGTGCCAGCAGTCTAACCCCCCCTTTAGGACAGGGGTACAATCAGCCCCAGCATTTT
TRBV6-5	TRBD2	.	TRBJ2-1	CASRIPGTSGNEQFF	TGTGCCAGCCGAATTCCCGGGACTAGCGGCAATGAGCAGTTCTTC
TRBV9	TRBD1	.	TRBJ2-4	CASSPQGARGNIQYF	TGTGCCAGCAGCCCACAGGGGGCGCGGGGGAACATTCAGTACTTC
TRBV7-2	.	once	TRBJ1-3	CASSLAGTNNRNTIYF	TGTGCCAGCAGCCTTGCCGGGACGAATAACAGGAACACCATATATTTT
TRBV20-1	.	.	TRBJ2-7	CSASIEGEQYF	TGCAGTGCTAGTATCGAGGGAGAGCAGTACTTC
TRBV7-3	.	.	TRBJ2-1	CASSPTGTQNEQFF	TGTGCCAGCAGCCCAACCGGGACACAAAATGAGCAGTTCTTC
TRBV5-1	.	.	TRBJ1-1	CASSLGSPTGPWVDTEAFF	TGCGCCAGCAGCTTGGGTTCCCCTACAGGGCCTTGGGTGGACACTGAAGCTTTCTTT
TRBV28	.	.	TRBJ2-2	CASSLAEGGELFF	TGTGCCAGCAGTCTCGCGGAAGGCGGGGAGCTGTTTTTT
TRBV18	.	.	TRBJ1-4	CASSPNRVNEKLFF	TGTGCCAGCTCACCAAACAGGGTTAATGAAAAACTGTTTTTT
TRBV4-1	.	.	TRBJ2-3	CASSQIKDTQYF	TGCGCCAGCAGCCAAATAAAGGATACGCAGTATTTT
TRBV5-4	.	.	TRBJ1-2	CASSLGTWGAGYTF	TGTGCCAGCAGCTTAGGGACATGGGGGGCTGGCTACACCTTC
TRBV5-1	TRBD1	.	TRBJ2-7	CASSLYGTGPYEQYF	TGCGCCAGCAGCTTGTACGGGACAGGGCCCTACGAGCAGTACTTC
TRBV7-2	TRBD1	.	TRBJ1-5	CASSPDRGINQPQHF	TGTGCCAGCAGCCCTGACAGGGGAATCAATCAGCCCCAGCATTTT
TRBV6-6	TRBD1	.	TRBJ2-7	CASRTPGQGTYEQYF	TGTGCCAGCAGGACCCCGGGACAGGGGACCTACGAGCAGTACTTC
TRBV13	.	.	TRBJ2-3	CASSTRQDIATDTQYF	TGTGCCAGCAGCACCCGTCAAGACATTGCCACAGATACGCAGTATTTT
TRBV7-6	TRBD2	.	TRBJ2-1	CASSLAIAGAASYNEQFF	TGTGCCAGCAGCTTAGCTATCGCGGGAGCTGCCTCCTACAATGAGCAGTTCTTC
TRBV13	.	.	TRBJ2-7	CASSLKGERYEQYF	TGTGCCAGCAGCTTAAAAGGGGAAAGGTACGAGCAGTACTTC
TRBV28	.	few	TRBJ1-1	CASGLPGQQNTEAFF	TGTGCCAGCGGGTTACCAGGACAGCAGAACACTGAAGCTTTCTTT
TRBV29-1	.	.	TRBJ2-3	CSVEPPLDTQYF	TGCAGCGTTGAACCCCCCCTAGATACGCAGTATTTT
TRBV19	TRBD2	.	TRBJ2-1	CASSPGLAGVYEQFF	TGTGCCAGTAGTCCGGGACTAGCGGGAGTCTATGAGCAGTTCTTC
TRBV6-5	.	.	TRBJ1-5	CASSYSRGGNQPQHF	TGTGCCAGCAGTTACTCGAGGGGCGGCAATCAGCCCCAGCATTTT
TRBV9	TRBD2	many	TRBJ2-3	CASSVGLAGTDTQYF	TGTGCCAGCAGCGTAGGGCTAGCGGGCACAGATACGCAGTATTTT
TRBV30	TRBD2	.	TRBJ2-1	CAWSPGLAGGPDEQFF	TGTGCCTGGAGTCCGGGACTAGCGGGAGGGCCTGATGAGCAGTTCTTC
TRBV30	TRBD2	.	TRBJ2-5	CKASGSIRVGLTQYF	TGTAAGGCTAGCGGGTCCATCCGGGTGGGTCTAACCCAGTACTTC
TRBV7-9	.	.	TRBJ2-2	CASSGGELFF	TGTGCCAGCAGTGGGGGGGAGCTGTTTTTT
TRBV7-9	.	.	TRBJ2-2	CASSYSGVAGELFF	TGTGCCAGCAGCTATTCGGGGGTTGCCGGGGAGCTGTTTTTT
TRBV30	.	medium-sized	TRBJ2-5	CAWRDLGPETQYF	TGTGCCTGGAGGGACTTGGGGCCTGAGACCCAGTACTTC
TRBV6-6	.	once	TRBJ2-2	CASSYAAGLGSGELFF	TGTGCCAGCAGTTACGCGGCAGGGCTTGGGTCCGGGGAGCTGTTTTTT
TRBV9	TRBD1	once	TRBJ2-6	CASSGTGGKSGANVLTF	TGTGCCAGCAGCGGTACAGGGGGGAAGTCTGGGGCCAACGTCCTGACTTTC
TRBV5-1	TRBD1	.	TRBJ2-7	CASSSGTGFEEQYF	TGCGCCAGCAGCTCAGGGACAGGGTTTGAAGAGCAGTACTTC
TRBV10-2	TRBD1	few	TRBJ1-5	CASSPTGSNQPQHF	TGCGCCAGCAGTCCGACAGGGTCCAATCAGCCCCAGCATTTT
TRBV2	TRBD2	few	TRBJ2-7	CASSALGGRALVQYF	TGTGCCAGCAGTGCACTTGGAGGGAGGGCCCTCGTGCAGTACTTC
TRBV14	.	.	TRBJ2-7	CASSQGSGSSYEQYF	TGTGCCAGCAGCCAAGGGTCAGGGAGCTCCTACGAGCAGTACTTC
TRBV7-2	.	.	TRBJ2-1	CASVSTKVGEQFF	TGTGCCAGCGTAAGTACGAAGGTGGGTGAGCAGTTCTTC
TRBV7-9	TRBD2	.	TRBJ2-1	CASSLGTSGRLGEQFF	TGTGCCAGCAGCTTAGGGACTAGCGGGAGATTAGGTGAGCAGTTCTTC